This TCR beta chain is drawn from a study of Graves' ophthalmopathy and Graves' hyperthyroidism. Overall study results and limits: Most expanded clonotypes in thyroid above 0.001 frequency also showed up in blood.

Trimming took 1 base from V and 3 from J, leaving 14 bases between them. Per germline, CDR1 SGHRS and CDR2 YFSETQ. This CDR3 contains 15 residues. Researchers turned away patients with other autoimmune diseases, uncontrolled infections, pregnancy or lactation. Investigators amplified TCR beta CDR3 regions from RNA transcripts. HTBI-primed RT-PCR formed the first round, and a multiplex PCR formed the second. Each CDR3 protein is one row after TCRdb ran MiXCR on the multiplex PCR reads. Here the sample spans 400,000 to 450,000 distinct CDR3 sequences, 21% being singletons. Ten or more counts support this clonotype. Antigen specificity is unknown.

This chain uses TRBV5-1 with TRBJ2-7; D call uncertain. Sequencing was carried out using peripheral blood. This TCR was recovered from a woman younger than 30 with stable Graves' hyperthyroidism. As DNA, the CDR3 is TGCGCCAGCAGCTTGCGGGTTTCCCCCTACTACGAGCAGTACTTC. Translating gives CASSLRVSPYYEQYF.